This T cell receptor (beta chain) was found in a study of blood T cell repertoires in COVID-19. Study information: The United States, Italy and Spain provided the acute and convalescent COVID-19 samples. Nucleic acid was either cDNA or gDNA, and it came from T cells, B-cell-depleted T cells, or PBMCs.

The trim removed 4 bases at V and 2 bases at J, leaving 9 bases unmatched. This CDR3 is built from 16 residues. Some clones are missing from TCRdb's copy, which holds only in-frame ones; the method was immunoSEQ multiplex PCR. The sample yields 200,000 to 300,000 clones, around 85% seen once. The gene calls are TRBV23-1 and TRBJ2-3; 7 nucleotides align to TRBD1. TRBV23-1 is annotated as an ORF whose role is uncertain. The sequence derives from a man older than 75 with acute or convalescent COVID-19. The source material was peripheral blood. In DNA form, the CDR3 reads TGCGCCAGCAGTCTTGACAGGGACAGTTACACAGATACGCAGTATTTT. Its protein is CASSLDRDSYTDTQYF.